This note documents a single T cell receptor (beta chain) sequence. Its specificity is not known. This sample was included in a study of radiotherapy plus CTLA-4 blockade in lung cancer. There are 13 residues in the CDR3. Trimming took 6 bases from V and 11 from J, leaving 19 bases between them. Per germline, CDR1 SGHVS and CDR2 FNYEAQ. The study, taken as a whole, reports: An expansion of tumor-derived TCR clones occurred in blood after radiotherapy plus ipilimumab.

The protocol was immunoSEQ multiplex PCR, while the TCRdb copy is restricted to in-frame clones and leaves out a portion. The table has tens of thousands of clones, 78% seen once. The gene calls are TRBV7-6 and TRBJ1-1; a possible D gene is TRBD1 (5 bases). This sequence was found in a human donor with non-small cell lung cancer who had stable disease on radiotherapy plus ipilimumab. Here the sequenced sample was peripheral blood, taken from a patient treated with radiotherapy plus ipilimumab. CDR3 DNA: TGTGCCAGCAGTTCCTCGGGGCTTAATAGGGCTTTCTTT. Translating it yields CASSSSGLNRAFF.